Listed here are 5 T cell receptor beta chains from one sample, sequenced in a study of blood T cell repertoires in COVID-19. The table came from immunoSEQ multiplex PCR; TCRdb's copy has only in-frame clones and leaves some out. The data contain 540,000 or so clones, roughly nine tenths of them singletons. The sample was peripheral blood. These receptors all come from a woman aged 45-60 years with COVID-19, enrolled during active disease.

The chain combines TRBV6-5 with TRBJ2-2; no clear D gene. Germline CDR1 is MNHEY and CDR2 is SVGAGI. This CDR3 region has 15 residues. Trimming left V 6 bases short and J 3 bases short, with 14 bases between. The CDR3 region is CASSQVVSYTGELFF. The CDR3 coding sequence is TGTGCCAGCAGCCAGGTAGTCAGCTACACCGGGGAGCTGTTTTTT.

The chain recombines TRBV29-1 with TRBJ1-2; no definite D call. Trimming took 0 bases from V and 7 from J, leaving 12 bases between them. Germline V lookup: CDR1 SQVTM, CDR2 ANQGSEA. The CDR3 is 13 residues long. The CDR3: CSVEDRRNPGYTF. Written as DNA, the CDR3 is TGCAGCGTTGAAGACAGGCGCAACCCTGGCTACACCTTC.

The chain uses TRBV19 and TRBJ1-2; no clear D gene. The CDR3 runs 13 residues. CDR1 and CDR2 from the germline V gene are LNHDA and SQIVND (reference sequence). Trimming took 7 bases from V and 5 from J, leaving 14 bases between them. The CDR3 spells CASTFPGGYGYTF. The DNA of the CDR3 is TGTGCCAGTACCTTCCCTGGAGGGTATGGCTACACCTTC. The entire variable domain, with the rest obtained from reference TRBV19 and TRBJ1-2, is as follows: DGGITQSPKYLFRKEGQNVTLSCEQNLNHDAMYWYRQDPGQGLRLIYYSQIVNDFQKGDIAEGYSVSREKKESFPLTVTSAQKNPTAFYLCASTFPGGYGYTFGSGTRLTVV.

The J gene is TRBJ2-3, the V gene TRBV15; 12 nucleotides agree with TRBD2. Germline V gene data show CDR1 as LNHNV and CDR2 as YYDKDF (reference sequence). The CDR3 sequence is 15 residues long. J lost 3 bases, V lost 5 bases, and 3 bases had no gene match. CDR3 sequence: CATSYGTSGTDTQYF. In DNA, the CDR3 is TGTGCCACCAGCTATGGGACTAGCGGGACAGATACGCAGTATTTT.

The rearrangement joins TRBV28 to TRBJ1-1, with 7 positions matching TRBD1. CDR3 size: 14 residues. Germline V gene data show CDR1 as MDHEN and CDR2 as SYDVKM. After removal of 1 base from V and 1 base from J, the junction contained 0 bases not matched to a gene. The CDR3 DNA sequence: TGTGCCAGCAGTTTATCAGGGGGGAACACTGAAGCTTTCTTT. This gives the protein CASSLSGGNTEAFF. Filled out from reference TRBV28 and TRBJ1-1, the complete variable domain reads DVKVTQSSRYLVKRTGEKVFLECVQDMDHENMFWYRQDPGLGLRLIYFSYDVKMKEKGDIPEGYSVSREKKERFSLILESASTNQTSMYLCASSLSGGNTEAFFGQGTRLTVV.